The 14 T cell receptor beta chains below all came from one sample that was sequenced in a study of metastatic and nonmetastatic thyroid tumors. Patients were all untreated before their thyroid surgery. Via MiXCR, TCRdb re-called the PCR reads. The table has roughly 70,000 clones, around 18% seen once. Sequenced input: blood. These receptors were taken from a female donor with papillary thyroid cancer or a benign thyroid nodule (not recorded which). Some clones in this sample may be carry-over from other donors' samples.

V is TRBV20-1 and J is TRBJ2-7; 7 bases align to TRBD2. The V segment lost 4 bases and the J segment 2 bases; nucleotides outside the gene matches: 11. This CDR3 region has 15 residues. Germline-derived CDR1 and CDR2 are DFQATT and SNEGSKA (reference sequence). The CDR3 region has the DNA TGCAGTGCTAATCTAAAGGGAGCGGGAACCTACGAGCAGTACTTC. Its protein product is CSANLKGAGTYEQYF.

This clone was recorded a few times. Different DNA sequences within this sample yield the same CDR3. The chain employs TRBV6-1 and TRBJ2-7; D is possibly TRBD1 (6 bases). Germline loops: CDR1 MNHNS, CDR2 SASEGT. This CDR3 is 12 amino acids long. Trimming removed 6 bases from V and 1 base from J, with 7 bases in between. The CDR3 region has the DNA TGTGCCAGCAGGACAGGTTCCTACGAGCAGTACTTC. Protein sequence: CASRTGSYEQYF.

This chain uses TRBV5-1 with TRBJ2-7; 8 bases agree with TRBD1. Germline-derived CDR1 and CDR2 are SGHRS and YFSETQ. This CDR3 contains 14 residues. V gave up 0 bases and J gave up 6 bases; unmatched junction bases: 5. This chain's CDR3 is CASSLGQGLFEQYF. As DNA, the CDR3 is TGCGCCAGCAGCTTGGGACAGGGGTTGTTCGAGCAGTACTTC.

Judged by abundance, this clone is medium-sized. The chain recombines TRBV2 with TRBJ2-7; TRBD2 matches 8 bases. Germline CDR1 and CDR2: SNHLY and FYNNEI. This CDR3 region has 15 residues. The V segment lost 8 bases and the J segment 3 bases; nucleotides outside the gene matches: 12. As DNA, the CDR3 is TGTGCCAGCGCTAGGACTAGCAGTGAGATCTACGAGCAGTACTTC. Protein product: CASARTSSEIYEQYF.

Here the CDR3 DNA reads TGTGCCAGCTCACCACCCTCCGGGGCCAACGTCCTGACTTTC. This gives the protein CASSPPSGANVLTF. The rearrangement joins TRBV18 to TRBJ2-6; no clear D gene. This CDR3 contains 14 residues. Germline V gene lookup returns CDR1 KGHSH and CDR2 LQKENI. V was pared by 0 bases and J by 4 bases, with 4 bases between.

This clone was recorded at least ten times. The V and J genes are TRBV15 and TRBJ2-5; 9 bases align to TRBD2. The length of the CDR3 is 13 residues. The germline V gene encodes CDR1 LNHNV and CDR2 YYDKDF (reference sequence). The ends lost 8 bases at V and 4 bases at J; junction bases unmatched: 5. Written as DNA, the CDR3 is TGTGCCACCGGAGAACTAGCGGGAGAGACCCAGTACTTC. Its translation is CATGELAGETQYF. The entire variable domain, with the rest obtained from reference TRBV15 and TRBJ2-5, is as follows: DAMVIQNPRYQVTQFGKPVTLSCSQTLNHNVMYWYQQKSSQAPKLLFHYYDKDFNNEADTPDNFQSRRPNTSFCFLDIRSPGLGDTAMYLCATGELAGETQYFGPGTRLLVL.

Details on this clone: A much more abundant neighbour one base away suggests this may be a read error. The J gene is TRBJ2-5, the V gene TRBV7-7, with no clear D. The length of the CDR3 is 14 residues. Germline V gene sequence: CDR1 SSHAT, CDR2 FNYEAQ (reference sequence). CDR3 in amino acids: CASSLGWFQETQYF. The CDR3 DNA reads TGTGCTAGCAGCTTGGGCTGGTTCCAAGAGACCCAGTACTTC.

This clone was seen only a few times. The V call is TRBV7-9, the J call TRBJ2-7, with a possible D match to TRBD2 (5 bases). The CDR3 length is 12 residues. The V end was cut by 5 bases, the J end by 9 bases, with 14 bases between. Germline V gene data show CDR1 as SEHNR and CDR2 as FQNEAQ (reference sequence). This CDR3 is CASSPPWGVQYF. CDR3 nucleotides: TGTGCCAGCAGCCCCCCCTGGGGAGTGCAGTACTTC. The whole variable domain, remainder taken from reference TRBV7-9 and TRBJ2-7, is DTGVSQNPRHKITKRGQNVTFRCDPISEHNRLYWYRQTLGQGPEFLTYFQNEAQLEKSRLLSDRFSAERPKGSFSTLEIQRTEQGDSAMYLCASSPPWGVQYFGPGTRLTVT.

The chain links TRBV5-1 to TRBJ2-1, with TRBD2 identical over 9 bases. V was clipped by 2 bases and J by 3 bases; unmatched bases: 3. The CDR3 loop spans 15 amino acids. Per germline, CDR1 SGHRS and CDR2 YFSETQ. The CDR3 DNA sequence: TGCGCCAGCAGCTTACTAGCGGGTCTCTACAATGAGCAGTTCTTC. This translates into CASSLLAGLYNEQFF.

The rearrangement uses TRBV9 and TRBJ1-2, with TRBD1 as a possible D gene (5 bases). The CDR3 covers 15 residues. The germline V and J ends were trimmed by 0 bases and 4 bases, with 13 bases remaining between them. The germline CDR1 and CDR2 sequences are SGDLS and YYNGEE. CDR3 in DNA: TGTGCCAGCAGCGTAGTTGGGGACGGGGGCTATGGCTACACCTTC. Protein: CASSVVGDGGYGYTF. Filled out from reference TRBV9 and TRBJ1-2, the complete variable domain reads DSGVTQTPKHLITATGQRVTLRCSPRSGDLSVYWYQQSLDQGLQFLIQYYNGEERAKGNILERFSAQQFPDLHSELNLSSLELGDSALYFCASSVVGDGGYGYTFGSGTRLTVV.

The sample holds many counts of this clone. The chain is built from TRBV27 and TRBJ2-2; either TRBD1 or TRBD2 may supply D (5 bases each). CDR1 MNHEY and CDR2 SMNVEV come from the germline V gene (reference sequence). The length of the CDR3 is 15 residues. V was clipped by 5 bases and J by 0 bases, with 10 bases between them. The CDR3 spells CASSRGGSNTGELFF. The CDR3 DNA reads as TGTGCCAGCAGTCGGGGCGGTTCGAACACCGGGGAGCTGTTTTTT.

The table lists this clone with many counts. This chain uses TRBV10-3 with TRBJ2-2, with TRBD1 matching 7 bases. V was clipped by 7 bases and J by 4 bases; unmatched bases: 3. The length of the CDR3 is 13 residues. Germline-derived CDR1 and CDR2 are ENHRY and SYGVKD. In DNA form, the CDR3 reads TGTGCCATCACCGCAGGGGGCACCGGGGAGCTGTTTTTT. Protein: CAITAGGTGELFF.

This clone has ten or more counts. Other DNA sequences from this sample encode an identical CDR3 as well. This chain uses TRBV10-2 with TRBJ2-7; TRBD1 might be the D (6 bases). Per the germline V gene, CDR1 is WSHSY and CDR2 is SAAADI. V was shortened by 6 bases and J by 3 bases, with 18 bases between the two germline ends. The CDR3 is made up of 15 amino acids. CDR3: CASRRGRGDNYEQYF. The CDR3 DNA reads TGCGCCAGCAGGAGGGGACGAGGGGACAACTACGAGCAGTACTTC.

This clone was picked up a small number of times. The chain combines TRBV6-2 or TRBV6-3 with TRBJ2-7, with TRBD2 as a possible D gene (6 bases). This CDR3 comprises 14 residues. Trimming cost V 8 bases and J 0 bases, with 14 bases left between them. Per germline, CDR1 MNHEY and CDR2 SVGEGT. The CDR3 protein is CASQGYGSSYEQYF. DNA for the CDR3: TGTGCCAGCCAGGGATACGGGAGCTCCTACGAGCAGTACTTC.